Sequencing of this T cell receptor beta chain was carried out in a study of shared clonotypes between healthy human individuals. Findings and limits, study-wide: Only blood samples were collected, and tissue repertoires likely differ. A small donor pool kept down the genetic and exposure-history diversity that was represented.

The trim removed 8 bases at V and 0 bases at J, leaving 4 bases unmatched. Germline CDR1 MNHEY, CDR2 SMNVEV (reference sequence). The CDR3 runs to 14 residues. Across several immunoSEQ plates, the genomic DNA of each subset was split evenly. The input for sorted-subset replicate PCRs was approximately 190 ng DNA, 25,000 to 35,000 T cell genomes. Repertoires were generated with immunoSEQ multiplex PCR, while TCRdb's copy carries only in-frame clones and drops some. The sample records about 2.2 million clones, over 85% being singletons. This clone was counted only a few times. Antigen unknown. Distinct nucleotide sequences in the sample also encode this CDR3. Terminally differentiated effector memory CD45RA+ cells were left out of the naive CD8 fraction, which was CD45RO-negative and positively selected for CCR7.

The receptor's source is a man between 18 and 35 years old in good health. Some clones in this sample may be carry-over from other donors' samples. The chain joins TRBV27 to TRBJ1-5, with 7 bases aligning to TRBD1. The specimen was naive CD8+ T cells from PBMCs. CDR3 DNA: TGTGCCAGCCGGACAGGTTATAGCAATCAGCCCCAGCATTTT. It specifies CASRTGYSNQPQHF.